The 21 T cell receptor beta chains listed next were all sequenced from one sample in a study of blood T cell repertoires in COVID-19. The protocol was immunoSEQ multiplex PCR, while the TCRdb copy is restricted to in-frame clones and leaves out a portion. The sample lists about 200,000 clones, about 83% occurring once. The source material was peripheral blood. The receptor set was obtained from a woman in her forties or fifties with acute or convalescent COVID-19.

Only one count was recorded for this clone. The CDR3 loop is CASSPFRGTGELFF. In nucleotides, the CDR3 is TGTGCCAGCAGCCCCTTTCGGGGAACCGGGGAGCTGTTTTTT. The chain recombines TRBV7-9 with TRBJ2-2; tentatively, D is TRBD2 (5 bases). Trimming pared 5 bases from V and 5 bases from J, leaving 12 bases between. This CDR3 region has 14 residues. Germline CDR1 and CDR2: SEHNR and FQNEAQ (reference sequence). Full variable domain (remainder filled in from reference TRBV7-9 and TRBJ2-2): DTGVSQNPRHKITKRGQNVTFRCDPISEHNRLYWYRQTLGQGPEFLTYFQNEAQLEKSRLLSDRFSAERPKGSFSTLEIQRTEQGDSAMYLCASSPFRGTGELFFGEGSRLTVL.

The rearrangement joins TRBV5-1 to TRBJ2-5; 10 bases are shared with TRBD2. Germline V gene data show CDR1 as SGHRS and CDR2 as YFSETQ. V gave up 1 base and J gave up 2 bases; unmatched junction bases: 5. The CDR3 contains 16 residues. CDR3 amino acids: CASSLMASGSQETQYF. The CDR3 DNA sequence: TGCGCCAGCAGCTTGATGGCTAGCGGGAGTCAAGAGACCCAGTACTTC.

The rearrangement joins TRBV28 to TRBJ2-1, with D possibly matching TRBD1 (8 bases). V dropped 6 bases and J dropped 5 bases, with 17 bases sitting between them. There are 15 residues in the CDR3. Germline V lookup: CDR1 MDHEN, CDR2 SYDVKM. The CDR3 loop reads CASRKRTGRDNEQFF. For the CDR3, the DNA is TGTGCCAGCAGAAAACGGACAGGGAGGGACAATGAGCAGTTCTTC.

This CDR3 reads CASSPRASGTPDTQYF. CDR3 bases: TGTGCCAGCAGTCCCAGGGCTAGCGGGACCCCAGATACGCAGTATTTT. The V and J genes are TRBV16 and TRBJ2-3, with 9 bases identical to TRBD2. The CDR3 is 16 amino acids. The J segment lost 4 bases and the V segment lost 6 bases, leaving 11 bases of the junction unmatched. CDR1 and CDR2 from the germline V gene are KGHSY and FQNENV.

The J gene is TRBJ2-7, the V gene TRBV6-1, with TRBD2 matching 12 bases. CDR3 length equals 16 residues. Per germline, CDR1 MNHNS and CDR2 SASEGT. The V and J ends lost 4 bases and 3 bases, in that order; junction bases with no gene match: 7. CDR3 nucleotide sequence: TGTGCCAGCAGTGGGACTAGCGGGGCCTCAATCTACGAGCAGTACTTC. It codes for CASSGTSGASIYEQYF.

The chain carries TRBV18 and TRBJ2-4, with 11 bases aligning to TRBD2. The ends lost 10 bases at V and 4 bases at J; junction bases unmatched: 9. The CDR3 spans 15 residues. The germline gives CDR1 KGHSH, CDR2 LQKENI. The CDR3: CATKSGLAEKNIQYF. The CDR3 bases are TGTGCCACGAAGTCGGGACTAGCGGAGAAAAACATTCAGTACTTC.

The chain has TRBV5-8 and TRBJ2-3; perhaps TRBD2 as D (5 bases). This CDR3 is built from 15 residues. Trimming removed 1 base at V and 6 bases at J, with 15 bases between. Germline V gives CDR1 SGHTS, CDR2 YDEGEE. CDR3 bases: TGTGCCAGCAGCTTGACGACTGACCCGGGGGATACGCAGTATTTT. The encoded protein is CASSLTTDPGDTQYF. Based on the CDR3 plus reference TRBV5-8 and TRBJ2-3, the full variable domain is EAGVTQSPTHLIKTRGQQATLRCSPISGHTSVYWYQQALGLGLQFLLWYDEGEERNRGNFPPRFSGRQFPNYSSELNVNALELEDSALYLCASSLTTDPGDTQYFGPGTRLTVL.

This clone was seen a few times. The chain recombines TRBV6-6 with TRBJ1-5, with TRBD1 matching over 7 bases. Trimming cost V 9 bases and J 3 bases; bases outside gene matches: 11. The CDR3 is 15 amino acids. Germline V CDR1 and CDR2: MNHNY, SVGAGI (reference sequence). CDR3 coding DNA: TGTGCCAGTCGTGGGCGGACAGGAGACAATCAGCCCCAGCATTTT. This sequence encodes CASRGRTGDNQPQHF.

The chain links TRBV24-1 to TRBJ1-5, with 9 bases that match TRBD1. This CDR3 is built from 14 residues. V shed 10 bases and J 4 bases; nucleotides not matched to a gene: 7. Germline lookup yields CDR1 KGHDR and CDR2 SFDVKD. The CDR3 spells CATRGQGLNQPQHF. The DNA of the CDR3 is TGTGCCACAAGGGGACAGGGCTTAAATCAGCCCCAGCATTTT.

The chain joins TRBV6-6 to TRBJ2-1, with 9 positions matching TRBD2. CDR1 is MNHNY, CDR2 SVGAGI, per germline (reference sequence). V shed 8 bases and J 8 bases; nucleotides not matched to a gene: 7. There are 13 residues in the CDR3. The DNA for the CDR3 is TGTGCCAGCGGGCTAGCGGGACCGGATGAGCAGTTCTTC. It codes for CASGLAGPDEQFF.

The chain couples TRBV9 to TRBJ1-1; a weak D match, TRBD1 (6 bases). V was shortened by 0 bases and J by 0 bases, with 12 bases between the two germline ends. The germline CDR1 and CDR2 sequences are SGDLS and YYNGEE. The length of the CDR3 is 16 residues. CDR3 sequence reads: CASSVVRGALNTEAFF. CDR3 DNA sequence: TGTGCCAGCAGCGTAGTCCGGGGGGCACTGAACACTGAAGCTTTCTTT.

This chain uses TRBV27 with TRBJ2-7; tentative D call: TRBD2 (5 bases). The CDR3 consists of 15 residues. V was trimmed by 5 bases and J by 6 bases, leaving 20 bases between them. Germline loops: CDR1 MNHEY, CDR2 SMNVEV (reference sequence). The CDR3 DNA follows: TGTGCCAGCAGTCCGCCGCGACTAAAGGAGGCCGAGCAGTACTTC. It specifies CASSPPRLKEAEQYF.

In its sample, this clone was seen once. The chain couples TRBV7-2 to TRBJ2-7; 9 bases are a match to TRBD1. The germline V gene has CDR1 SGHTA and CDR2 FQGNSA. CDR3 length: 19 amino acids. The ends lost 5 bases at V and 0 bases at J; junction bases unmatched: 17. The CDR3 DNA reads as TGTGCCAGCAGCGGTCTTAGGGACAGGGATTCTTCAAGCTCCTACGAGCAGTACTTC. Protein product: CASSGLRDRDSSSSYEQYF.

This chain links TRBV28 with TRBJ1-2; possible D gene TRBD1, 5 bases. Deletions cut 8 bases from V and 4 bases from J, with 14 bases between. This CDR3 contains 13 residues. Germline lookup yields CDR1 MDHEN and CDR2 SYDVKM. CDR3 DNA: TGTGCCAGCTTAGAACGGGGGTTCTATGGCTACACCTTC. Encoded protein: CASLERGFYGYTF.

The count of this clone is one. The chain couples TRBV29-1 to TRBJ2-1, with D unresolved. V shed 8 bases and J shed 8 bases, with 13 bases lying between them. The CDR3 loop spans 11 amino acids. CDR1 and CDR2 from the germline V gene are SQVTM and ANQGSEA. CDR3 DNA: TGCAGCTCCCGGTACGGGTATGAGCAGTTCTTC. This translates into CSSRYGYEQFF.

The rearrangement links TRBV5-8 to TRBJ1-5; 9 nucleotides align to TRBD1. Germline V gives CDR1 SGHTS, CDR2 YDEGEE. The CDR3 spans 15 residues. The J segment lost 6 bases and the V segment lost 1 base, leaving 5 bases of the junction unmatched. This CDR3 reads CASSLRPDRGQPQHF. CDR3 nucleotides: TGTGCCAGCAGCTTGCGCCCGGACAGGGGTCAGCCCCAGCATTTT.

The CDR3, as DNA: TGTGCCAGCAGCTTTCGAGACAGTCTTCCGGAGACCCAGTACTTC. This gives the protein CASSFRDSLPETQYF. The chain employs TRBV11-2 and TRBJ2-5, with a possible D match to TRBD1 (5 bases). Trimming took 3 bases from V and 5 from J, leaving 16 bases between them. The CDR3 sequence is 15 residues long. Germline assignment: CDR1 SGHAT and CDR2 FQNNGV.

The rearrangement joins TRBV28 to TRBJ2-6; D not certain. With 4 bases removed from V and 5 bases from J, the gap between germline ends came to 15 bases. The CDR3 spans 16 residues. Germline values: CDR1 MDHEN, CDR2 SYDVKM. DNA for the CDR3: TGTGCCAGCAGTTCAACAGACCCTGGTCGGGCCAACGTCCTGACTTTC. This gives the protein CASSSTDPGRANVLTF. The complete variable domain, with remaining parts taken from reference TRBV28 and TRBJ2-6, reads DVKVTQSSRYLVKRTGEKVFLECVQDMDHENMFWYRQDPGLGLRLIYFSYDVKMKEKGDIPEGYSVSREKKERFSLILESASTNQTSMYLCASSSTDPGRANVLTFGAGSRLTVL.

This rearrangement joins TRBV19 to TRBJ1-1; a weak D match, TRBD1 (5 bases). V lost 5 bases to trimming and J lost 0 bases, with 13 bases between them. The germline CDR1 and CDR2 sequences are LNHDA and SQIVND (reference sequence). The CDR3 runs 15 residues. The CDR3 nucleotides are TGTGCCAGTAGTTGGCAGGGAGGCATGAACACTGAAGCTTTCTTT. This sequence encodes CASSWQGGMNTEAFF.

Concerning this clone: This same CDR3 is encoded by further DNA sequences in the sample. The J gene is TRBJ2-1, the V gene TRBV5-6; D perhaps matches TRBD2 (5 bases). Germline CDR1 and CDR2: SGHDT and YYEEEE. The CDR3 sequence is 13 residues long. V was pared by 5 bases and J by 2 bases, with 8 bases between. The CDR3, as DNA: TGTGCCAGCAGTTCCGGGACCTACAATGAGCAGTTCTTC. Its protein product is CASSSGTYNEQFF.

The gene calls are TRBV14 and TRBJ1-1; 8 nucleotides match TRBD1. V lost 2 bases, J lost 4 bases, and 12 bases stayed unmatched. Germline lookup yields CDR1 SGHDN and CDR2 FVKESK. This CDR3 comprises 17 residues. CDR3 nucleotide sequence: TGTGCCAGCAGCCAACGGACAGGGAGGGGACGGGGCACTGAAGCTTTCTTT. This translates into CASSQRTGRGRGTEAFF.